One sample yielded the 27 T cell receptor beta chains listed below, sequenced in a study of shared clonotypes between healthy human individuals. Using immunoSEQ multiplex PCR, the repertoire was profiled, and TCRdb retains in-frame clones only, with some absent. The table has under 600,000 clones, 60% to 80% seen once; the top ten hold around 13%. Sequencing input: PBMCs. These receptors all stem from a woman aged 35 to 49 in good health. Some clones in this sample may be carry-over from other donors' samples.

This clone was counted a few times. Distinct nucleotide sequences in the sample also encode this CDR3. This chain links TRBV9 with TRBJ1-3; D gene ambiguous. Germline V CDR1 and CDR2: SGDLS, YYNGEE. This CDR3 has 12 residues. V shed 0 bases and J shed 4 bases, with 2 bases lying between them. CDR3: CASSVGGNTIYF. In DNA, the CDR3 is TGTGCCAGCAGCGTAGGCGGAAACACCATATATTTT.

This clone was counted once. The chain has TRBV7-9 and TRBJ1-6, with no clear D. CDR1 is SEHNR and CDR2 is FQNEAQ in the germline V gene (reference sequence). This CDR3 is built from 16 residues. The V end lost 5 bases, the J end lost 4 bases, and 15 bases lay between the germline ends. The CDR3 spells CASSIDRTAYNSPLHF. The CDR3 region has the DNA TGTGCCAGCAGCATCGACCGAACCGCGTATAATTCACCCCTCCACTTT.

This clone was detected only a few times. This chain joins TRBV29-1 and TRBJ1-1, with TRBD1 as a possible D gene (6 bases). Trimming removed 5 bases from V and 6 bases from J, with 10 bases in between. Germline V gene sequence: CDR1 SQVTM, CDR2 ANQGSEA. The CDR3 is made up of 11 amino acids. CDR3 DNA: TGCAGCGTTCCCAGGGGACCTGAAGCTTTCTTT. This sequence encodes CSVPRGPEAFF.

Only a few counts were recorded for this clone. The V and J genes are TRBV20-1 and TRBJ1-1, with a weak D call TRBD1 (5 bases). V lost 6 bases to trimming and J lost 3 bases, with 8 bases between them. This CDR3 has 11 amino acids. From germline, CDR1 is DFQATT and CDR2 SNEGSKA (reference sequence). CDR3 protein: CSARADTEAFF. CDR3 coding DNA: TGCAGTGCCAGGGCGGACACTGAAGCTTTCTTT.

As DNA, the CDR3 is TGTGCCAGCAGCTTGTGGGGGGATCAGCCCCAGCATTTT. It translates to CASSLWGDQPQHF. The chain couples TRBV5-6 to TRBJ1-5, with D possibly TRBD1 on 5 matching bases. The CDR3 is made up of 13 amino acids. Germline CDR1 is SGHDT and CDR2 is YYEEEE. V lost 1 base, J lost 5 bases, and 7 bases lay in between.

The chain joins TRBV19 to TRBJ1-2, with TRBD1 matching over 8 bases. Germline V gene sequence: CDR1 LNHDA, CDR2 SQIVND (reference sequence). The ends lost 6 bases at V and 6 bases at J; junction bases unmatched: 3. The CDR3 covers 12 residues. The CDR3 region has the DNA TGTGCCAGTAGCGGGACAGGCAATGGCTACACCTTC. Residues: CASSGTGNGYTF.

The rearrangement joins TRBV6-1 to TRBJ1-5; tentatively, D is TRBD1 (5 bases). The V gene's germline CDR1 is MNHNS and CDR2 SASEGT. The CDR3 spans 14 residues. The V gene lost 2 bases and the J gene lost 6 bases, with 11 bases spanning the gap. Written as DNA, the CDR3 is TGTGCCAGCAGTGAACCGCAGGGAGGTCAGCCCCAGCATTTT. Translated: CASSEPQGGQPQHF.

The chain couples TRBV19 to TRBJ2-1; 11 bases match TRBD2. Germline CDR1 is LNHDA and CDR2 is SQIVND (reference sequence). V shed 7 bases and J 4 bases; nucleotides not matched to a gene: 6. This CDR3 has 15 residues. For the CDR3, the DNA is TGTGCCAGTACCGTACTAGCGGGAGCTTACAATGAGCAGTTCTTC. Protein product: CASTVLAGAYNEQFF.

This sequence joins TRBV4-2 and TRBJ2-5; possibly TRBD1 for D (6 bases). The J call is in doubt because the DNA end fits TRBJ2-7 better. Germline loops: CDR1 LGHNA, CDR2 YNFKEQ. CDR3 length: 15 amino acids. DNA for the CDR3: TGTGCCAGCAGCCAAGTCCTGGGGGCCTCCTACGAGCAGTACTTC. It encodes CASSQVLGASYEQYF.

The rearrangement uses TRBV5-4 and TRBJ2-7, with 8 bases fitting TRBD1. The CDR3 covers 12 residues. V gave up 5 bases and J gave up 7 bases; unmatched junction bases: 5. The germline CDR1 and CDR2 sequences are SGHNT and YYREEE (reference sequence). CDR3 coding DNA: TGTGCCAGCAGTGGACAGGGTGGTGAGCAGTACTTC. The encoded protein is CASSGQGGEQYF.

The chain joins TRBV28 to TRBJ2-1; D possibly matches TRBD1 or TRBD2 (6 bases each). CDR3 length: 14 residues. Trimming stripped 8 bases from V and 4 bases from J, with 15 bases between. The germline CDR1 and CDR2 sequences are MDHEN and SYDVKM. CDR3 nucleotides: TGTGCCAGCGGGACTGACAGGCGGTACAATGAGCAGTTCTTC. Its translation is CASGTDRRYNEQFF.

As for this clone: This CDR3 is also generated by other DNA sequences in the sample. The CDR3 DNA reads TGTGCCAGCAGCGTAGGTTTTGCGAACACTGAAGCTTTCTTT. Its protein product is CASSVGFANTEAFF. The chain carries TRBV9 and TRBJ1-1; D is undetermined. The germline V gene has CDR1 SGDLS and CDR2 YYNGEE. The V gene lost 0 bases and the J gene lost 1 base, with 7 bases spanning the gap. The CDR3 loop spans 14 amino acids.

In this sample, this clone turned up once. This chain links TRBV19 with TRBJ1-1; maybe TRBD1 (6 bases). The CDR3 has 14 amino acids. V lost 8 bases and J 1 base, leaving 14 bases between the germline ends. The germline CDR1 and CDR2 sequences are LNHDA and SQIVND (reference sequence). The CDR3 nucleotides read TGTGCCAGTTTTGGGGGCTGGTCGAACACTGAAGCTTTCTTT. It translates to CASFGGWSNTEAFF.

V and J are TRBV7-9 and TRBJ2-5; D assignment may be TRBD1 or TRBD2 (6 bases each). CDR3 length: 16 residues. Trimming cost V 1 base and J 3 bases, with 15 bases left between them. CDR1 is SEHNR and CDR2 is FQNEAQ in the germline V gene (reference sequence). CDR3 bases: TGTGCCAGCAGCTTAGGGGGGGCGGTGCCCAAAGAGACCCAGTACTTC. Its protein product is CASSLGGAVPKETQYF.

V and J are TRBV4-2 and TRBJ2-3, with D unclear. V lost 0 bases and J lost 4, with 14 bases in between. CDR1 LGHNA and CDR2 YNFKEQ come from the germline V gene. The CDR3 extends over 16 amino acids. This chain's CDR3 is CASSQDRYSLPDTQYF. For the CDR3, the DNA is TGTGCCAGCAGCCAAGATAGGTACTCCCTCCCAGATACGCAGTATTTT.

On this clone itself: Other DNA variants within this sample encode the same CDR3. The chain has TRBV5-1 and TRBJ2-3; TRBD1 matches at 8 bases. The germline V gene has CDR1 SGHRS and CDR2 YFSETQ. The junction had 7 bases not matched to a gene; V was cut back by 0 bases and J by 4 bases. The CDR3 totals 16 residues. The CDR3 DNA is TGCGCCAGCAGCTTGGCCGGACAGGGAGGCGCAGATACGCAGTATTTT. Its translation is CASSLAGQGGADTQYF.

As regards this clone: The same CDR3 arises from other DNA sequences in this sample as well. The chain combines TRBV7-8 with TRBJ2-7; D not certain. The CDR3 runs 12 residues. Trimming took 5 bases from V and 4 from J, leaving 9 bases between them. Germline V gene sequence: CDR1 SGHVS, CDR2 FQNEAQ. CDR3 nucleotide sequence: TGTGCCAGCAGCCTTAGCAGATACGAGCAGTACTTC. It specifies CASSLSRYEQYF.

The chain links TRBV9 to TRBJ2-5, with D perhaps matching TRBD2 (5 bases). The V end lost 7 bases, the J end lost 4 bases, and 14 bases lay between the germline ends. Germline V gene sequence: CDR1 SGDLS, CDR2 YYNGEE. The CDR3 has 13 amino acids. The CDR3 DNA is TGTGCCAGCTCCTATAGCGTAGGAGAGACCCAGTACTTC. The encoded protein is CASSYSVGETQYF. Supplemented by reference TRBV9 and TRBJ2-5, the full variable domain reads DSGVTQTPKHLITATGQRVTLRCSPRSGDLSVYWYQQSLDQGLQFLIQYYNGEERAKGNILERFSAQQFPDLHSELNLSSLELGDSALYFCASSYSVGETQYFGPGTRLLVL.

This clone was seen a few times. The V gene is TRBV28, the J gene TRBJ1-1; 11 bases are a match to TRBD1. V lost 4 bases, J lost 4 bases, and 8 bases stayed unmatched. The length of the CDR3 is 16 residues. Germline V gene data show CDR1 as MDHEN and CDR2 as SYDVKM. CDR3 region: CASSSGQGARGTEAFF. The CDR3 coding sequence is TGTGCCAGCAGTTCAGGACAGGGGGCAAGGGGCACTGAAGCTTTCTTT.

This rearrangement joins TRBV27 to TRBJ1-1, with 7 bases fitting TRBD1. The CDR3 extends over 12 amino acids. Germline loops: CDR1 MNHEY, CDR2 SMNVEV (reference sequence). Losses at the gene ends were 3 bases for V and 10 bases for J; bases not matched to a gene: 5. The CDR3 DNA reads TGTGCCAGCAGTTTTAGACAGGGTTCAGCTTTCTTT. This sequence encodes CASSFRQGSAFF.

In its sample, this clone was seen a few times. This chain joins TRBV7-3 and TRBJ2-2; tentatively, D is TRBD1 or TRBD2 (5 bases each). The V and J ends lost 5 bases and 4 bases respectively, with 17 bases between them. The CDR3 has 16 residues. The germline CDR1 and CDR2 sequences are SGHTA and FQGTGA. DNA of the CDR3: TGTGCCAGCAGCCCCCCTGGGGCTAGCAGCACCGGGGAGCTGTTTTTT. Its translation is CASSPPGASSTGELFF.

The chain is built from TRBV19 and TRBJ2-1; possibly TRBD2 for D (6 bases). CDR1 is LNHDA and CDR2 is SQIVND in the germline V gene (reference sequence). The CDR3 length is 16 residues. The V gene lost 5 bases and the J gene lost 10 bases, with 24 bases spanning the gap. CDR3: CASSGGLEGRIGEQFF. DNA for the CDR3: TGTGCCAGTAGTGGGGGACTTGAGGGGAGGATTGGAGAGCAGTTCTTC.

This clone was counted a single time. CDR3 nucleotides: TGCGCCAGCAGCCGAGGTCCGGGGCCCCTTGCCAATGAGCAGTTCTTC. It codes for CASSRGPGPLANEQFF. V gene TRBV4-3 combines with J gene TRBJ2-1, with D perhaps matching TRBD1 or TRBD2 (5 bases each). The germline gives CDR1 LGHNA, CDR2 YSLEER. Trimming shortened V by 4 bases and J by 6 bases, and 19 bases separated the two germline ends. The CDR3 contains 16 residues.

This clone has only one observation. This rearrangement joins TRBV28 to TRBJ1-1; 7 bases agree with TRBD1. Germline lookup yields CDR1 MDHEN and CDR2 SYDVKM. V shed 7 bases and J 6 bases; nucleotides not matched to a gene: 14. The CDR3 has 15 amino acids. The CDR3 spells CASTPTGRGDAEAFF. The CDR3 coding sequence is TGTGCCAGCACCCCGACAGGGCGTGGTGATGCTGAAGCTTTCTTT.

This clone was observed a single time. This likely traces to a read error, being one base from a far larger clone. The CDR3 carries no conserved terminal phenylalanine or tryptophan, so it likely arises from a read error. The chain links TRBV4-1 to TRBJ1-1; D is perhaps TRBD1 (6 bases). Germline V gives CDR1 MGHRA, CDR2 YSYEKL. Trimming removed 1 base from V and 8 bases from J, with 35 bases in between. The CDR3 is made up of 21 amino acids. Written as DNA, the CDR3 is TGCGCCAGCAGCCAAGTGTGGGGGGCTTCGGTTCTAATGGACGCGAAAGACGAAGCTTTCTCT. As protein: CASSQVWGASVLMDAKDEAFS.

V and J are TRBV29-1 and TRBJ2-3; D assignment may be TRBD1 or TRBD2 (5 bases each). CDR3 length equals 12 residues. Deletions cut 6 bases from V and 2 bases from J, with 9 bases between. Germline V CDR1 and CDR2: SQVTM, ANQGSEA. CDR3 sequence (DNA): TGCAGCGTCGGGACCGACACAGATACGCAGTATTTT. Translated: CSVGTDTDTQYF.

The rearrangement uses TRBV27 and TRBJ1-2; 7 bases line up with TRBD1. J lost 6 bases, V lost 2 bases, and 12 bases had no gene match. This CDR3 is built from 16 residues. Germline V gene lookup returns CDR1 MNHEY and CDR2 SMNVEV (reference sequence). CDR3 in DNA: TGTGCCAGCAGTTTAGGTATAGGTACCACAGGGGATGGCTACACCTTC. Amino acid sequence: CASSLGIGTTGDGYTF.